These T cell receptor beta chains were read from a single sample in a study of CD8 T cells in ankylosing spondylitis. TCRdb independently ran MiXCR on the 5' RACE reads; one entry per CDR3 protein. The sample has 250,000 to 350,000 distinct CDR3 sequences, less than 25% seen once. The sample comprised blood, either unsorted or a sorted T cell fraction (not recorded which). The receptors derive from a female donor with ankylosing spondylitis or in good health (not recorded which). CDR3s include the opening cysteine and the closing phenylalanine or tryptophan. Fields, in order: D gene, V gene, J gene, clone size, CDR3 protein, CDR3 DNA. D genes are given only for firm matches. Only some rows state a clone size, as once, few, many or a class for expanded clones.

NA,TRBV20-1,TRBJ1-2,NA,CSASVSNYGYTF,TGCAGTGCTAGCGTCAGTAACTATGGCTACACCTTC
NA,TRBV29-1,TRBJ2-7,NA,CSVGKGSSYEQYF,TGCAGCGTTGGAAAGGGCAGCTCCTACGAGCAGTACTTC
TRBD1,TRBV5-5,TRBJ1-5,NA,CASSLAWDRFNQPQHF,TGTGCCAGCAGCTTGGCGTGGGACAGATTCAATCAGCCCCAGCATTTT
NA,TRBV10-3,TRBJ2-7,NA,CAISVQATYEQYF,TGTGCCATCAGTGTGCAGGCTACCTACGAGCAGTACTTC
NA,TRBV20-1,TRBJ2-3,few,CSAVIGASATDTQYF,TGCAGTGCTGTGATAGGGGCTAGCGCGACAGATACGCAGTATTTT
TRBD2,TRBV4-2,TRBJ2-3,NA,CASSPRGGPLAGDTQYF,TGTGCCAGCAGCCCCCGTGGAGGTCCCCTAGCGGGAGATACGCAGTATTTT
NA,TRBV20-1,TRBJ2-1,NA,CSAPPSRGNEQFF,TGCAGTGCCCCCCCCTCGAGAGGCAATGAGCAGTTCTTC
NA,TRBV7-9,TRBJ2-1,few,CASSLLHTTGEDEQFF,TGTGCCAGCAGCTTATTACACACGACCGGGGAGGATGAGCAGTTCTTC
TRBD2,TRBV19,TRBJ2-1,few,CASSPMWSSGSSKQFF,TGTGCCAGTAGTCCAATGTGGTCTAGCGGGAGTTCTAAGCAGTTCTTC
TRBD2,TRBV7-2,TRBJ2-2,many,CASSSTSAGELFF,TGTGCCAGCAGCTCAACTAGCGCCGGGGAGCTGTTTTTT
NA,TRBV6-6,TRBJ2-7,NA,CASSYVEGDEQYF,TGTGCCAGCAGTTATGTTGAGGGGGACGAGCAGTACTTC
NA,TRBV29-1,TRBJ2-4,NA,CSVWAKNIQYF,TGCAGCGTATGGGCTAAAAACATTCAGTACTTC
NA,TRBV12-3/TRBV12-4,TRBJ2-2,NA,CASSSSGTGELFF,TGTGCCAGCAGTTCCTCAGGTACCGGGGAGCTGTTTTTT
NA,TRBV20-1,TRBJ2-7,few,CSARTSYEQYF,TGCAGTGCTAGGACATCCTACGAGCAGTACTTC
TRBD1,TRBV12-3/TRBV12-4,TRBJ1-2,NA,CASSLATGDHGYTF,TGTGCCAGCAGTTTAGCGACAGGGGACCATGGCTACACCTTC
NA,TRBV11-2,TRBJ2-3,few,CASSLERSTDTQYF,TGTGCCAGCAGCTTAGAGCGAAGCACAGATACGCAGTATTTT
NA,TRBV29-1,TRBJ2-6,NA,CSVAQGRFSGANVLTF,TGCAGCGTTGCCCAGGGACGGTTCTCTGGGGCCAACGTCCTGACTTTC
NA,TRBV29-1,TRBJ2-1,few,CSACPDGYNEQFF,TGCAGCGCCTGCCCGGACGGTTACAATGAGCAGTTCTTC
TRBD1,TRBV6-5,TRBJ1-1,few,CASSYGGVRDREAFF,TGTGCCAGCAGTTACGGTGGGGTCCGGGACAGAGAAGCTTTCTTT